The next 28 T cell receptor beta chains were all read from a single sample in a study of cytomegalovirus exposure and HLA in healthy donors. PCR used 60 Vbeta primers and 13 Jbeta primers. Only in-frame clones appear in the TCRdb table, and some are missing; sequencing was by immunoSEQ multiplex PCR. Here the sample spans tens of thousands of clones, 55% to 65% being singletons. Sequencing was carried out using PBMCs. The receptors shown here come from a woman between 35 and 50 years old in good health and CMV-seropositive.

By sample fraction, this clone is medium-sized. The chain couples TRBV7-8 to TRBJ2-3; D ambiguous. The CDR3 loop spans 14 amino acids. Trimming stripped 0 bases from V and 6 bases from J, with 10 bases between. CDR1 is SGHVS, CDR2 FQNEAQ, per germline. The CDR3 region is CASSLAASGDTQYF. The DNA for the CDR3 is TGTGCCAGCAGCTTAGCCGCATCAGGTGATACGCAGTATTTT.

To note about this clone: The same CDR3 arises from other DNA sequences in this sample as well. The chain carries TRBV19 and TRBJ1-1; 7 bases match TRBD1. The germline V gene encodes CDR1 LNHDA and CDR2 SQIVND (reference sequence). After removal of 6 bases from V and 0 bases from J, the junction contained 4 bases not matched to a gene. This CDR3 is built from 14 residues. CDR3 sequence reads: CASRRTGLNTEAFF. CDR3 DNA sequence: TGTGCCAGTAGACGGACAGGTCTGAACACTGAAGCTTTCTTT. Variable domain in full (rest from reference TRBV19 and TRBJ1-1): DGGITQSPKYLFRKEGQNVTLSCEQNLNHDAMYWYRQDPGQGLRLIYYSQIVNDFQKGDIAEGYSVSREKKESFPLTVTSAQKNPTAFYLCASRRTGLNTEAFFGQGTRLTVV.

The chain links TRBV6-5 to TRBJ2-5; 11 bases are a match to TRBD2. Gene TRBJ2-7 matches the end of the DNA better, so the J call may be wrong. The germline V gene has CDR1 MNHEY and CDR2 SVGAGI. The CDR3 is 15 residues long. This CDR3 reads CASSWGTSGSYEQYF. CDR3 nucleotides: TGTGCCAGCAGTTGGGGGACTAGCGGTTCCTACGAGCAGTACTTC.

About this clone: Its ends do not fully match the called genes, so a read error is possible. This chain links TRBV13 with TRBJ2-1, with 7 bases matching TRBD2. The CDR3 is 12 residues long. The V gene's germline CDR1 is PRHDT and CDR2 FYEKMQ (reference sequence). The CDR3 spells CASSVGTTSYVF. CDR3 nucleotide sequence: TGTGCCAGCAGCGTTGGGACTACTTCTTATGTCTTC.

This chain joins TRBV15 and TRBJ1-1; TRBD1 aligns across 7 bases. Per germline, CDR1 LNHNV and CDR2 YYDKDF (reference sequence). This CDR3 comprises 18 residues. The J segment lost 4 bases and the V segment lost 0 bases, leaving 14 bases of the junction unmatched. This CDR3 reads CATSRDTPILRQGTEAFF. The DNA for the CDR3 is TGTGCCACCAGCAGAGATACGCCCATCCTCAGACAGGGCACTGAAGCTTTCTTT.

The chain carries TRBV28 and TRBJ2-2; TRBD2 matches at 7 bases. Germline lookup yields CDR1 MDHEN and CDR2 SYDVKM. The CDR3 consists of 16 residues. V trimming: 5 bases; J trimming: 6 bases; junction bases outside the gene matches: 12. CDR3 in amino acids: CASSLRGGSAAGELFF. The CDR3 DNA sequence: TGTGCCAGCAGTCTCCGCGGGGGTAGTGCGGCCGGGGAGCTGTTTTTT.

This chain links TRBV7-2 with TRBJ2-7; 9 nucleotides line up with TRBD1. The CDR3 runs to 14 residues. CDR1 is SGHTA, CDR2 FQGNSA, per germline. Losses at the gene ends were 1 base for V and 3 bases for J; bases not matched to a gene: 1. The CDR3 DNA is TGTGCCAGCAGCTTAGGACAGGGGGGCTACGAGCAGTACTTC. It codes for CASSLGQGGYEQYF.

The rearrangement links TRBV30 to TRBJ2-3; 7 bases agree with TRBD2. The V segment lost 2 bases and the J segment 4 bases; nucleotides outside the gene matches: 9. Germline-derived CDR1 and CDR2 are GTSNPN and SVGIG (reference sequence). The CDR3 runs to 15 residues. The chain's CDR3 is CAWSREGGPPDTQYF. Written as DNA, the CDR3 is TGTGCCTGGAGTCGTGAGGGAGGGCCCCCAGATACGCAGTATTTT.

The chain employs TRBV5-1 and TRBJ1-2; 12 bases align to TRBD1. The germline V gene has CDR1 SGHRS and CDR2 YFSETQ. J gave up 4 bases and V 5 bases, and 9 bases lay outside the gene matches. The CDR3 is 16 residues long. The CDR3 loop is CASRLGTGGAGYGYTF. In DNA form, the CDR3 reads TGCGCCAGCAGACTCGGGACAGGGGGCGCGGGCTATGGCTACACCTTC. Variable domain in full (rest from reference TRBV5-1 and TRBJ1-2): KAGVTQTPRYLIKTRGQQVTLSCSPISGHRSVSWYQQTPGQGLQFLFEYFSETQRNKGNFPGRFSGRQFSNSRSEMNVSTLELGDSALYLCASRLGTGGAGYGYTFGSGTRLTVV.

This chain links TRBV6-6 with TRBJ2-2; D remains unclear. The germline gives CDR1 MNHNY, CDR2 SVGAGI (reference sequence). This CDR3 comprises 13 residues. The V gene lost 6 bases and the J gene lost 2 bases, with 7 bases spanning the gap. The CDR3 here is CASRSTNTGELFF. CDR3 sequence (DNA): TGTGCCAGCAGGAGTACTAACACCGGGGAGCTGTTTTTT.

V usage is TRBV28 and J usage is TRBJ2-7; 7 bases fit TRBD2. Germline V gene lookup returns CDR1 MDHEN and CDR2 SYDVKM. Losses at the gene ends were 5 bases for V and 2 bases for J; bases not matched to a gene: 9. CDR3 size: 15 residues. The CDR3 coding sequence is TGTGCCAGCAGTGCGTTCGGACTAGGAGCCTACGAGCAGTACTTC. This translates into CASSAFGLGAYEQYF.

The chain is built from TRBV7-9 and TRBJ1-2; D gene unclear. V was shortened by 10 bases and J by 8 bases, with 14 bases between the two germline ends. This CDR3 is 11 amino acids long. Germline V gives CDR1 SEHNR, CDR2 FQNEAQ (reference sequence). The CDR3 region has the DNA TGTGCCACTACGAACCGGGTGGGCTACACCTTC. It translates to CATTNRVGYTF.

The rearrangement joins TRBV27 to TRBJ1-2; a weak D match, TRBD1 (5 bases). This CDR3 spans 11 amino acids. Between the trimmed V and J ends, which lost 6 bases and 7 bases, there was a span of 9 bases. The germline V gene encodes CDR1 MNHEY and CDR2 SMNVEV (reference sequence). The CDR3 DNA reads TGTGCCAGCAGAGGGGCGAGTGGCTACACCTTC. It encodes CASRGASGYTF.

This CDR3 reads CAWNRQEDGYTF. CDR3 DNA: TGTGCCTGGAATCGACAGGAGGATGGCTACACCTTC. V gene TRBV30 combines with J gene TRBJ1-2; D may be TRBD1 (6 bases). Per germline, CDR1 GTSNPN and CDR2 SVGIG (reference sequence). CDR3 size: 12 residues. Trimming took 4 bases from V and 6 from J, leaving 12 bases between them.

This clone was observed a handful of times. The chain recombines TRBV6-5 with TRBJ2-5, with 9 bases aligning to TRBD2. CDR1 and CDR2 (germline): MNHEY, SVGAGI. The CDR3 runs 15 residues. With V trimmed by 6 bases and J by 2 bases, 7 bases remained unmatched. This chain's CDR3 is CASRLAGASQETQYF. In DNA form, the CDR3 reads TGTGCCAGCAGATTAGCGGGAGCTTCGCAAGAGACCCAGTACTTC.

The V gene is TRBV7-2, the J gene TRBJ1-3, with a weak D call TRBD1 (5 bases). Germline loops: CDR1 SGHTA, CDR2 FQGNSA. The CDR3 sequence is 13 residues long. V was clipped by 5 bases and J by 4 bases, with 9 bases between them. CDR3 in DNA: TGTGCCAGCAGCCCCAAGGGGGGAAACACCATATATTTT. Protein product: CASSPKGGNTIYF.

This chain connects TRBV11-2 to TRBJ1-1; D not resolved. CDR1 and CDR2 from the germline V gene are SGHAT and FQNNGV. This CDR3 spans 18 amino acids. Trimming shortened V by 2 bases and J by 0 bases, and 19 bases separated the two germline ends. The CDR3 nucleotides read TGTGCCAGCAGCTTACATCGGCGGCGTATCGAACTGAACACTGAAGCTTTCTTT. It specifies CASSLHRRRIELNTEAFF.

The DNA for the CDR3 is TGTGCCAGCAGTCTTCTAGCGGGTAACGCTAAAGAGACCCAGTACTTC. Amino acids: CASSLLAGNAKETQYF. The rearrangement joins TRBV6-4 to TRBJ2-5; TRBD2 agrees at 8 bases. CDR1 and CDR2 from the germline V gene are MRHNA and SNTAGT. The CDR3 runs to 16 residues. The junction had 11 bases not matched to a gene; V was cut back by 5 bases and J by 3 bases.

The rearrangement joins TRBV29-1 to TRBJ1-1; 8 nucleotides line up with TRBD1. This CDR3 comprises 10 residues. The junction had 4 bases not matched to a gene; V was cut back by 5 bases and J by 11 bases. CDR1 and CDR2 from the germline V gene are SQVTM and ANQGSEA. Here the CDR3 DNA reads TGCAGCGTTCGGACAGGGTTTGCTTTCTTT. Protein sequence: CSVRTGFAFF.

The chain couples TRBV6-1 to TRBJ2-7; no clear D gene. The CDR3 loop spans 14 amino acids. Trimming left V 4 bases short and J 2 bases short, with 12 bases between. Germline-derived CDR1 and CDR2 are MNHNS and SASEGT. The CDR3 DNA reads as TGTGCCAGCAGTGGGGCCCTTCGGACCTACGAGCAGTACTTC. Its protein product is CASSGALRTYEQYF.

The chain joins TRBV25-1 to TRBJ1-4, with 8 bases that match TRBD1. The junction had 9 bases not matched to a gene; V was cut back by 6 bases and J by 6 bases. CDR1 MGHDK and CDR2 SYGVNS come from the germline V gene. The CDR3 totals 15 residues. CDR3 sequence: CASSGAGTGDEKLFF. The CDR3 coding sequence is TGTGCCAGCAGCGGCGCGGGGACAGGAGATGAAAAACTGTTTTTT.

The rearrangement uses TRBV28 and TRBJ1-5, with D unresolved. Deletions cut 4 bases from V and 0 bases from J, with 16 bases between. CDR3 size: 17 residues. The germline V gene has CDR1 MDHEN and CDR2 SYDVKM. CDR3 amino acids: CASSWLRRRLSNQPQHF. CDR3 DNA: TGTGCCAGCAGTTGGTTGCGACGGAGACTTAGCAATCAGCCCCAGCATTTT.

The chain carries TRBV7-2 and TRBJ2-3; D is possibly TRBD2 (5 bases). Looked up from germline, CDR1 is SGHTA and CDR2 is FQGNSA. CDR3 size: 13 residues. Trimming removed 1 base at V and 6 bases at J, with 8 bases between. The CDR3 DNA follows: TGTGCCAGCAGCTTAGGTACGGGGGATACGCAGTATTTT. Translating it yields CASSLGTGDTQYF.

The V call is TRBV19, the J call TRBJ2-1; D gene uncertain. The CDR3 totals 15 residues. Germline V CDR1 and CDR2: LNHDA, SQIVND (reference sequence). The ends were cut back, 0 bases at V and 1 base at J, with 7 bases in the middle. CDR3 nucleotides: TGTGCCAGTAGTATAGATGACGGGTCCTACAATGAGCAGTTCTTC. Encoded protein: CASSIDDGSYNEQFF.

The CDR3 region is CASSLMWDRVSTEAFF. For the CDR3, the DNA is TGTGCCAGCAGCTTGATGTGGGACAGGGTTTCAACTGAAGCTTTCTTT. This chain uses TRBV5-6 with TRBJ1-1; the match to TRBD1 covers 9 bases. Germline-derived CDR1 and CDR2 are SGHDT and YYEEEE. The CDR3 runs to 16 residues. Trimming removed 1 base from V and 5 bases from J; junction bases left unmatched: 9.

The chain employs TRBV7-9 and TRBJ2-7, with no clear D. CDR1 and CDR2 from the germline V gene are SEHNR and FQNEAQ (reference sequence). V was shortened by 6 bases and J by 0 bases, with 12 bases between the two germline ends. CDR3 length: 14 residues. The CDR3: CASSWSLSSYEQYF. The CDR3 bases are TGTGCCAGCAGTTGGTCCTTGAGCTCCTACGAGCAGTACTTC.

The chain combines TRBV7-8 with TRBJ2-3; 12 bases are shared with TRBD2. V was pared by 4 bases and J by 5 bases, with 7 bases of the junction left unmatched. Germline V gene sequence: CDR1 SGHVS, CDR2 FQNEAQ. The CDR3 covers 16 residues. CDR3 in amino acids: CASSSLAGGPEDTQYF. Here the CDR3 DNA reads TGTGCCAGCAGCTCTCTAGCGGGAGGGCCAGAAGATACGCAGTATTTT.

This clone was picked up a small number of times. The chain is built from TRBV30 and TRBJ2-1; TRBD2 matches at 13 bases. Unmatched junction bases numbered 5, after V lost 1 base and J lost 2 bases. Germline CDR1 and CDR2: GTSNPN and SVGIG (reference sequence). CDR3 length equals 17 residues. The CDR3 spells CAWSGTSGRAPYNEQFF. CDR3 coding DNA: TGTGCCTGGAGTGGCACTAGCGGGAGGGCCCCCTACAATGAGCAGTTCTTC. Full variable domain (remainder filled in from reference TRBV30 and TRBJ2-1): SQTIHQWPATLVQPVGSPLSLECTVEGTSNPNLYWYRQAAGRGLQLLFYSVGIGQISSEVPQNLSASRPQDRQFILSSKKLLLSDSGFYLCAWSGTSGRAPYNEQFFGPGTRLTVL.